The rows below give T cell receptor beta chains drawn from one sample of a study of T cells expressing NK-cell markers. Reprocessing the 5' RACE reads, TCRdb reports a single entry for every CDR3 protein and omits DNA. This repertoire includes around 550,000 distinct CDR3 sequences. The sequencing sample was made of blood T cells: a sorted CD56 or NKG2C T cell subset, CD4+ or CD8+ T cells, or bulk PBMC T cells (not recorded which). The receptors stem from a man aged 18 to 29 in good health. Each CDR3 is given with its conserved first and last residue. Each record gives: J gene, V gene, CDR3 protein.

TRBJ2-1 TRBV11-3 CASSPLGLGGAYNEQFF
TRBJ1-5 TRBV12-3/TRBV12-4 CASRTSRAGNQPQHF
TRBJ2-6 TRBV12-3/TRBV12-4 CASSHTSRGPNGTGANVLTF
TRBJ1-5 TRBV13 CASSRSWGQGARSNQPQHF
TRBJ2-3 TRBV18 CASSPSSGTDTQYF
TRBJ2-2 TRBV5-6 CASSQGGESSGELFF
TRBJ2-2 TRBV18 CASSLKQGSDTGELFF
TRBJ2-1 TRBV4-2 CASSQSVGTGRRPNYNEQFF
TRBJ2-6 TRBV5-8 CASSFRADWSGANVLTF
TRBJ1-1 TRBV28 CAITNRGGATEAFF
TRBJ2-7 TRBV7-2 CASSSRTSGVHYEQYF
TRBJ2-3 TRBV2 CASSELAGGRDTQYF
TRBJ2-1 TRBV24-1 CATSGLKYNEQFF
TRBJ2-5 TRBV7-6 CASSLVGTSGRETQYF
TRBJ1-2 TRBV10-3 CAIRGDGSSYGYTF
TRBJ2-3 TRBV12-3/TRBV12-4 CASSAWDRSTDTQYF
TRBJ2-5 TRBV4-1 CASSQAPKGRYETQYF
TRBJ2-1 TRBV7-2 CASSLGQGSRQFF
TRBJ2-7 TRBV18 CASSPPTGQGLFHEQYF
TRBJ2-3 TRBV20-1 CSAAELAGGPRRTDTQYF
TRBJ2-5 TRBV7-2 CASNPLTGILETQYF
TRBJ2-1 TRBV12-3/TRBV12-4 CASSLLTRDYNEQFF
TRBJ2-3 TRBV12-3/TRBV12-4 CASAPDWGQEDTQYF
TRBJ2-1 TRBV5-5 CASDSSGGLTYNEQFF
TRBJ2-1 TRBV4-1 CASSRVPPNEQFF
TRBJ2-1 TRBV7-2 CASSLGYPGGNEQFF
TRBJ2-1 TRBV12-3/TRBV12-4 CASAPNTGHNEQFF
TRBJ2-5 TRBV10-3 CAISESAASQETQYF
TRBJ2-4 TRBV5-5 CASSLVLTSRNIQYF
TRBJ2-4 TRBV29-1 CSVASRLAKNIQYF
TRBJ1-5 TRBV28 CASSLGSQGASSNQPQHF
TRBJ2-1 TRBV28 CASSLPLASHNEQFF
TRBJ2-1 TRBV2 CASSGIFGAGALHNEQFF
TRBJ1-1 TRBV4-3 CASSRLQNTEAFF
TRBJ1-3 TRBV12-3/TRBV12-4 CASSFETRSGNTIYF
TRBJ2-1 TRBV9 CASSVGSTYNEQFF
TRBJ2-1 TRBV7-9 CASSYLTGESNEQFF
TRBJ1-5 TRBV5-6 CASSWSGGGGNQPQHF
TRBJ2-1 TRBV4-2 CASSQDEGSSNEQFF
TRBJ2-1 TRBV15 CATSAVDLAALVNEQFF
TRBJ2-3 TRBV7-3 CASSLIPTSGSTDTQYF
TRBJ2-3 TRBV11-3 CASSSPGQADTQYF
TRBJ2-1 TRBV6-2/TRBV6-3 CASSYDSPYNEQFF
TRBJ2-3 TRBV6-5 CASSYWRGGYTQYF
TRBJ2-7 TRBV20-1 CSASQPQTGLSYEQYF
TRBJ2-7 TRBV18 CASSPGLAGGGEQYF
TRBJ2-5 TRBV12-3/TRBV12-4 CASSLMVVAGGKETQYF
TRBJ2-1 TRBV7-3 CASSPRGGIPPYNEQFF
TRBJ2-1 TRBV4-1 CASSQTGTGSSNEQFF
TRBJ2-1 TRBV12-3/TRBV12-4 CASSPELSVAPNEQFF
TRBJ2-5 TRBV11-2 CASSTGYNQETQYF
TRBJ2-3 TRBV5-5 CASSLTGLAGPDTQYF
TRBJ2-1 TRBV7-9 CASSLLAIVHNEQFF
TRBJ2-1 TRBV4-2 CASSQDPTSDNEQFF